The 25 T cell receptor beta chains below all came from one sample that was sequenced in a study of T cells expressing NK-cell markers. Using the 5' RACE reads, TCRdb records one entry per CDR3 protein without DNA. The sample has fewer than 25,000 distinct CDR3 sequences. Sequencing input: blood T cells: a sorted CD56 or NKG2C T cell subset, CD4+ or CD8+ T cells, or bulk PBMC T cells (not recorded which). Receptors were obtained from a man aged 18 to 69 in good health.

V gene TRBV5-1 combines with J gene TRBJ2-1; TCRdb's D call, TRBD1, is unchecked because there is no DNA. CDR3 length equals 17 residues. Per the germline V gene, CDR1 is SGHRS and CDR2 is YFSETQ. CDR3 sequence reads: CASSSPTDKGNYNEQFF.

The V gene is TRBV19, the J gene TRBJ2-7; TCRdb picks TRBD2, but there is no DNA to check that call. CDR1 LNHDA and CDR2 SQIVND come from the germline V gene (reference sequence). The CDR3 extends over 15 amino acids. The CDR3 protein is CASSITGTITYEQYF.

The CDR3 loop is CSVEPRGGSSYNEQFF. The chain carries TRBV29-1 and TRBJ2-1; the TCRdb D gene call, TRBD1, has no DNA to confirm it. The germline V gene has CDR1 SQVTM and CDR2 ANQGSEA. The length of the CDR3 is 16 residues.

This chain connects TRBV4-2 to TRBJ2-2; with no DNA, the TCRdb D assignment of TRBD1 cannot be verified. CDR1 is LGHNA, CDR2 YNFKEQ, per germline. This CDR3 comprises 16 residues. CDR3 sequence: CASSQAQGAGTGELFF.

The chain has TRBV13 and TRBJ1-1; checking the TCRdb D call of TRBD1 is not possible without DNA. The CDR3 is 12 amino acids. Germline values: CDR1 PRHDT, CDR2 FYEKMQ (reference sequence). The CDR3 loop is CASSLVDSVAFF.

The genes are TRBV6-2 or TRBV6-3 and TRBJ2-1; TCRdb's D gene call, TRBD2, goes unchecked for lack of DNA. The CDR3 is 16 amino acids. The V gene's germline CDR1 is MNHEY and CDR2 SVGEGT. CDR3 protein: CASTRNKLSSYNEQFF.

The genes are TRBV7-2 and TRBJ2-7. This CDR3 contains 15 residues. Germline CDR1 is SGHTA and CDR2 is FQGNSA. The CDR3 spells CASSLGDWGAYEQYF.

The CDR3 spells CASAEGWTDLSNEKLFF. The V gene is TRBV2, the J gene TRBJ1-4. The CDR3 covers 17 residues. Germline V CDR1 and CDR2: SNHLY, FYNNEI.

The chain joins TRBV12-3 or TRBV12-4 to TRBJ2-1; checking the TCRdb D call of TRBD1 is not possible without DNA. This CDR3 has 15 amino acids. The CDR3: CASTKDRGLINEQFF.

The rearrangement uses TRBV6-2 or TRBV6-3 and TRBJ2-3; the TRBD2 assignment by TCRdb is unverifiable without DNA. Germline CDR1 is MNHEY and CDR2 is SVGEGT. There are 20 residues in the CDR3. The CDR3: CASSYSGLVPGLPNTDTQYF.

The chain's CDR3 is CASSWGQGPNEKLFF. The chain joins TRBV14 to TRBJ1-4; TCRdb picks TRBD1, but there is no DNA to check that call. The CDR3 spans 15 residues. Germline CDR1 and CDR2: SGHDN and FVKESK.

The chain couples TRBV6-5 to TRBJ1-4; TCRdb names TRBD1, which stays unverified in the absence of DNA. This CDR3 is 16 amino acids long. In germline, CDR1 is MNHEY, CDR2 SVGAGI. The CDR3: CASSYHQGPKGEKLFF.

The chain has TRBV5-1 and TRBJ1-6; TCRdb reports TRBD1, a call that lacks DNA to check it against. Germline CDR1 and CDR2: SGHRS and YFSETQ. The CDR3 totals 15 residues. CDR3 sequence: CASSGSGKLGSPLHF.

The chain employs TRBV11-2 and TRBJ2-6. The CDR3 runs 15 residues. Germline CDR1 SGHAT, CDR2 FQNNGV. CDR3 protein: CASGQIRSGANVLTF.

The CDR3 protein is CASSLGAGGEQFF. The chain recombines TRBV11-1 with TRBJ2-1. This CDR3 comprises 13 residues. Germline V gives CDR1 SGHAT, CDR2 FQDESV (reference sequence).

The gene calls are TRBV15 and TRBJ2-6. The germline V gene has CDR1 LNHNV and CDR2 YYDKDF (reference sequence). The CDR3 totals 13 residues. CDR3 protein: CATRLSGANVLTF.

CDR3 region: CASRLIAGGNYNEQFF. V gene TRBV6-2 or TRBV6-3 combines with J gene TRBJ2-1; TCRdb calls TRBD2, which cannot be checked without DNA. The germline V gene encodes CDR1 MNHEY and CDR2 SVGEGT. This CDR3 is 16 amino acids long.

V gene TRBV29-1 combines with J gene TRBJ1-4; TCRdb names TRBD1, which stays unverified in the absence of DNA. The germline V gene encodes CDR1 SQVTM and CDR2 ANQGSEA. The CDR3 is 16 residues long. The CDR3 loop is CSVGELKGAANEKLFF.

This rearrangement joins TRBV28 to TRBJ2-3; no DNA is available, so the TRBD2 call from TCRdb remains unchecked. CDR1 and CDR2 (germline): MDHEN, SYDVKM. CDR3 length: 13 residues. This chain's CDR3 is CASSLPGPSTQYF.

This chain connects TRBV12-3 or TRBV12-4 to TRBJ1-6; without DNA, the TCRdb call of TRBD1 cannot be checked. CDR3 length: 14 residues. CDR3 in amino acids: CASWGGAYNSPLHF.

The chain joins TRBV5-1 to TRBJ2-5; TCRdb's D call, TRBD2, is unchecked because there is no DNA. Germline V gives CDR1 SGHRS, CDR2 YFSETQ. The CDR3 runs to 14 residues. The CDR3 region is CASSLELAGETQYF.

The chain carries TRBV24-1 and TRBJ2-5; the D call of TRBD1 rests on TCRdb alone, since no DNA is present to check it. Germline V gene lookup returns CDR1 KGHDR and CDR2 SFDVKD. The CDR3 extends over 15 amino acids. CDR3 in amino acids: CATSDSRGSGETQYF.

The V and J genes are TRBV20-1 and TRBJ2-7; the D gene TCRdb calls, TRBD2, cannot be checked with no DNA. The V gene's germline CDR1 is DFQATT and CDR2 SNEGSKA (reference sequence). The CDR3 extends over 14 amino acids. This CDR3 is CSAKGLAGSYEQYF.

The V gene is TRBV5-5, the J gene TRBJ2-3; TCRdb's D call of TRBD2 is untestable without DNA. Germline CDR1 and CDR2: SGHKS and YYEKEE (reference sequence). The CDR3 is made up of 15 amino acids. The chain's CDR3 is CASSFSGAPTDTQYF.

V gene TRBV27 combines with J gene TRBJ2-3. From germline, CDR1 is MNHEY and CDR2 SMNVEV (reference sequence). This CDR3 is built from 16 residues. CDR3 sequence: CASSRETRASTDTQYF.